The 10 T cell receptor beta chains presented below share a single source sample, sequenced in a study of shared clonotypes between healthy human individuals. Assay: immunoSEQ multiplex PCR; the TCRdb copy retains only in-frame clones and omits some. The table has some 1.5 million clones, approximately 98% seen once. Sequencing was performed on naive CD4+ T cells sorted from blood. The subset denotes: CD45RA+ positively selected. The source is a man aged 25 to 40 in good health.

The chain has TRBV13 and TRBJ2-7; no reliable D call. This CDR3 has 13 amino acids. Per the germline V gene, CDR1 is PRHDT and CDR2 is FYEKMQ (reference sequence). With 3 bases removed from V and 6 bases from J, the gap between germline ends came to 12 bases. CDR3 nucleotides: TGTGCCAGCAGCTTTGTCCCTGTCGGCGAGCAGTACTTC. Protein: CASSFVPVGEQYF.

This rearrangement joins TRBV28 to TRBJ1-2, with D possibly matching TRBD1 (5 bases). The CDR3 totals 12 residues. Germline lookup yields CDR1 MDHEN and CDR2 SYDVKM. Trimming shortened V by 5 bases and J by 8 bases, and 12 bases separated the two germline ends. CDR3 coding DNA: TGTGCCAGCAGTAATACAGGTTCCGGCTACACCTTC. Protein: CASSNTGSGYTF.

The rearrangement joins TRBV15 to TRBJ1-5; 9 nucleotides align to TRBD1. Germline V CDR1 and CDR2: LNHNV, YYDKDF (reference sequence). The ends lost 2 bases at V and 4 bases at J; junction bases unmatched: 3. The CDR3 covers 15 residues. The CDR3 here is CATSRQTGGNQPQHF. The CDR3 DNA sequence: TGTGCCACCAGCAGACAGACAGGGGGTAATCAGCCCCAGCATTTT.

This chain connects TRBV5-4 to TRBJ2-5; tentatively, D is TRBD2 (5 bases). Trimming removed 0 bases at V and 1 base at J, with 10 bases between. In germline, CDR1 is SGHNT, CDR2 YYREEE (reference sequence). The CDR3 has 15 amino acids. CDR3 amino acids: CASSLASGAQETQYF. The CDR3 DNA is TGTGCCAGCAGCTTGGCAAGCGGAGCCCAAGAGACCCAGTACTTC.

This sequence joins TRBV5-1 and TRBJ2-1; 13 nucleotides agree with TRBD2. This CDR3 has 17 amino acids. The germline gives CDR1 SGHRS, CDR2 YFSETQ. Unmatched junction bases numbered 8, after V lost 1 base and J lost 7 bases. The CDR3 region is CASSLLGLAGDPNEQFF. CDR3 DNA sequence: TGCGCCAGCAGCTTGTTAGGACTAGCGGGAGATCCTAATGAGCAGTTCTTC.

The chain carries TRBV10-3 and TRBJ2-3; TRBD2 might be the D (6 bases). The CDR3 runs to 11 residues. Germline V gene sequence: CDR1 ENHRY, CDR2 SYGVKD. In nucleotides, the CDR3 is TGTGGTGCTAGCGACACAGATACGCAGTATTTT. Translated, it gives CGASDTDTQYF.

This chain joins TRBV2 and TRBJ2-7; D ambiguous. The CDR3 is made up of 12 amino acids. Germline CDR1 SNHLY, CDR2 FYNNEI. V was clipped by 8 bases and J by 2 bases, with 10 bases between them. CDR3 nucleotides: TGTGCCAGCTCCCTGGATACCTACGAGCAGTACTTC. Amino acid sequence: CASSLDTYEQYF.

CDR3 sequence: CASSEKQDRTQYF. CDR3 in DNA: TGTGCCAGCAGTGAAAAACAAGATCGGACCCAGTACTTC. V gene TRBV25-1 combines with J gene TRBJ2-5; D remains ambiguous. Germline CDR1 reads MGHDK; CDR2 reads SYGVNS. The CDR3 is 13 residues long. Trimming left V 2 bases short and J 7 bases short, with 11 bases between.

This clone has only one observation. V and J are TRBV5-1 and TRBJ2-1, with D possibly TRBD2 on 6 matching bases. Trimming removed 4 bases at V and 4 bases at J, with 15 bases between. Germline V gene data show CDR1 as SGHRS and CDR2 as YFSETQ. This CDR3 contains 15 residues. The CDR3 reads CASSRANSGYNEQFF. The CDR3 coding sequence is TGCGCCAGCAGCAGAGCCAATAGCGGTTACAATGAGCAGTTCTTC.

The gene calls are TRBV18 and TRBJ1-5; a possible D gene is TRBD1 (6 bases). Between the trimmed V and J ends, which lost 4 bases and 6 bases, there was a span of 13 bases. The CDR3 covers 14 residues. CDR1 and CDR2 (germline): KGHSH, LQKENI. The CDR3 here is CASSHDRLGQPQHF. In nucleotides, the CDR3 is TGTGCCAGCTCACACGACAGGTTAGGTCAGCCCCAGCATTTT.